The clone carrying this T cell receptor (beta chain) came up a few times. The study drew participants aged roughly 18 to 95 years from fewer than 30 US areas. The data are from a study of blood T cell repertoires in COVID-19. Germline V gene data show CDR1 as SGHNT and CDR2 as YYREEE (reference sequence). With 2 bases clipped from V and 3 bases from J, the junction kept 7 bases outside the gene matches. The CDR3 covers 16 residues. This table comes from immunoSEQ multiplex PCR, and its TCRdb copy is limited to in-frame clones, with some not included. The profile covers 150,000 to 200,000 clones, with 82% appearing a single time and more than 4% taken by the ten largest.

This clonotype was sampled from a woman aged 55 to 70 with acute COVID-19. The chain is built from TRBV5-4 and TRBJ2-1; 8 bases line up with TRBD2. The sequencing input was PBMCs or T cells enriched from blood (not recorded which). The DNA for the CDR3 is TGTGCCAGCAGCTTTGTGGCGGGGGGCCACTACAATGAGCAGTTCTTC. Amino acid sequence: CASSFVAGGHYNEQFF. Full variable domain (outside the CDR3, taken from reference TRBV5-4 and TRBJ2-1): ETGVTQSPTHLIKTRGQQVTLRCSSQSGHNTVSWYQQALGQGPQFIFQYYREEENGRGNFPPRFSGLQFPNYSSELNVNALELDDSALYLCASSFVAGGHYNEQFFGPGTRLTVL.